This is a list of T cell receptor beta chains from one sample in a study of OX40 agonist ivuxolimab in advanced cancers. The data were produced by immunoSEQ multiplex PCR, yet TCRdb's version contains in-frame clones alone and is incomplete. The data show about 93,000 clones, approximately 90% seen once. Material: CD4+ or CD8+ T cells sorted from blood, obtained in a trial of the OX40 agonist ivuxolimab. The receptors were gathered from an adult with an advanced solid tumor such as melanoma, head and neck, liver or kidney cancer. Each CDR3 is given with its conserved first and last residue. D genes are given only for firm matches. Expanded clones get a size class; other rows say once, few or many, or leave the size out.

V gene	clone size	D gene	J gene	CDR3 protein	CDR3 DNA
TRBV14	.	.	TRBJ2-7	CASSAKGPGRGYEQYF	TGTGCCAGCAGCGCCAAGGGCCCGGGCCGCGGCTACGAGCAGTACTTC
TRBV5-4	.	TRBD1	TRBJ1-2	CASSGRDRVGYGYTF	TGTGCCAGCAGCGGCCGGGACAGGGTTGGGTATGGCTACACCTTC
TRBV6-6	.	.	TRBJ1-6	CASGGHYNSPLHF	TGTGCCAGCGGGGGGCATTATAATTCACCCCTCCACTTT
TRBV12-5	.	.	TRBJ1-4	CASGLVANEKLFF	TGTGCTAGTGGTTTGGTGGCTAATGAAAAACTGTTTTTT
TRBV6-5	.	.	TRBJ1-1	CASYQAMNTEAFF	TGTGCCAGCTACCAAGCCATGAACACTGAAGCTTTCTTT
TRBV27	.	TRBD1	TRBJ1-4	CASSSTGGGEKLFF	TGTGCCAGCAGTTCGACAGGGGGTGGGGAAAAACTGTTTTTT
TRBV9	few	.	TRBJ1-1	CASSVSSFRDTEAFF	TGTGCCAGCAGCGTTAGTTCCTTTCGAGACACTGAAGCTTTCTTT
TRBV6-6	.	.	TRBJ1-5	CASSYSAQFNQPQHF	TGTGCCAGCAGTTACTCCGCACAGTTCAATCAGCCCCAGCATTTT
TRBV5-1	.	.	TRBJ2-3	CASSFQGGRTDTQYF	TGCGCCAGCAGCTTCCAAGGGGGTAGAACAGATACGCAGTATTTT
TRBV6-5	once	.	TRBJ1-2	CASSNTGLSGYTF	TGTGCCAGCAGCAACACAGGGCTCTCTGGCTACACCTTC
TRBV6-5	.	TRBD1	TRBJ1-2	CASSYAGDRAYGYTF	TGTGCCAGCAGTTACGCTGGGGACAGGGCCTATGGCTACACCTTC
TRBV29-1	.	.	TRBJ2-3	CSVELGGRTDTQYF	TGCAGCGTTGAACTCGGAGGGCGCACAGATACGCAGTATTTT
TRBV19	.	.	TRBJ2-2	CASSTPDSLITGELFF	TGTGCCAGTAGTACCCCGGACAGTCTAATCACCGGGGAGCTGTTTTTT
TRBV5-1	.	.	TRBJ2-3	CASSPDGAADRF	TGCGCCAGCAGCCCGGACGGGGCGGCTGACCGTTTT
TRBV7-8	.	.	TRBJ1-2	CASSLWGSDGYTF	TGTGCCAGCAGCTTATGGGGAAGCGATGGCTACACCTTC
TRBV5-1	.	.	TRBJ1-3	CASSLGPPGNTIYF	TGCGCCAGCAGCTTAGGACCGCCTGGAAACACCATATATTTT
TRBV30	.	.	TRBJ2-7	CAWSVPAGEQYF	TGTGCCTGGAGTGTACCAGCGGGCGAGCAGTACTTC
TRBV7-4	.	.	TRBJ2-7	CASSLHRGRNEQYF	TGTGCCAGCAGCTTACATCGTGGTAGAAACGAGCAGTACTTC
TRBV5-1	.	.	TRBJ2-7	CASSLNYEQYF	TGTGCCAGCAGCTTGAACTACGAGCAGTACTTC
TRBV19	once	TRBD2	TRBJ2-3	CASSGSGGFTDTQYF	TGTGCCAGTAGTGGGAGCGGGGGTTTCACAGATACGCAGTATTTT
TRBV11-3	.	TRBD2	TRBJ2-1	CASSLATSGRGNEQFF	TGTGCCAGCAGCTTAGCGACTAGCGGGAGGGGGAATGAGCAGTTCTTC
TRBV7-6	.	TRBD1	TRBJ1-3	CASSLAQGAYSGNTIYF	TGTGCCAGCAGCTTAGCGCAGGGGGCCTACTCTGGAAACACCATATATTTT
TRBV19	once	.	TRBJ2-3	CASSIAGGTDTQYF	TGTGCCAGTAGTATTGCGGGTGGCACAGATACGCAGTATTTT
TRBV6-5	.	.	TRBJ2-5	CASSSSGSQETQYF	TGTGCCAGCAGTTCGTCAGGGTCCCAAGAGACCCAGTACTTC
TRBV19	.	.	TRBJ1-4	CASSTDTPLGSTNEKLFF	TGTGCCAGTAGCACTGACACGCCGCTAGGTTCAACTAATGAAAAACTGTTTTTT
TRBV21-1	.	.	TRBJ2-7	CASSNLQGRQGEQYF	TGTGCCAGCAGCAATCTACAGGGCCGACAAGGCGAGCAGTACTTC
TRBV9	once	.	TRBJ2-5	CASSVGQGLRQETQYF	TGTGCCAGCAGCGTAGGGCAGGGCCTCCGCCAAGAGACCCAGTACTTC
TRBV5-1	.	TRBD2	TRBJ2-2	CASSLAPPSGSNTGELFF	TGCGCCAGCAGCTTGGCCCCGCCTAGCGGGTCGAACACCGGGGAGCTGTTTTTT
TRBV6-5	once	.	TRBJ2-2	CASSLITGELFF	TGTGCCAGCTCCCTCATAACCGGGGAGCTGTTTTTT
TRBV7-8	.	.	TRBJ2-2	CASSLVRVKNTGELFF	TGTGCCAGCAGCTTAGTTAGGGTAAAGAACACCGGGGAGCTGTTTTTT
TRBV5-1	.	.	TRBJ1-5	CASSLGTSNQPQHF	TGCGCCAGCAGCTTGGGCACGAGCAATCAGCCCCAGCATTTT
TRBV27	.	.	TRBJ1-4	CASSFREPNEKLFF	TGTGCCAGCAGTTTTAGGGAACCGAATGAAAAACTGTTTTTT
TRBV10-3	.	.	TRBJ1-6	CAIRGWAESSPLHF	TGTGCCATCAGAGGCTGGGCAGAATCTTCACCCCTCCACTTT
TRBV5-1	.	TRBD1	TRBJ2-2	CASSNRDSTGELFF	TGCGCCAGCAGCAACCGGGACAGTACAGGGGAGCTGTTTTTT
TRBV7-9	once	.	TRBJ2-5	CASSLSPAGAETQYF	TGTGCCAGCAGCTTATCACCAGCGGGCGCAGAGACCCAGTACTTC
TRBV7-6	.	.	TRBJ2-3	CASSPGPTSTDTQYF	TGTGCCAGCAGCCCGGGACCTACTAGCACAGATACGCAGTATTTT
TRBV10-1	.	.	TRBJ1-1	CASSERVRNTEAFF	TGCGCCAGCAGTGAGAGGGTAAGGAACACTGAAGCTTTCTTT
TRBV21-1	.	.	TRBJ1-2	CASSTRVLRLYGYTF	TGTGCCAGCAGCACGCGCGTTCTCCGTCTCTATGGCTACACCTTC
TRBV5-1	.	.	TRBJ2-5	CASNEPQETQYF	TGCGCCAGCAATGAGCCCCAAGAGACCCAGTACTTC
TRBV2	.	.	TRBJ2-4	CASLRGLAKNIQYF	TGTGCCTCGCTAAGGGGACTAGCCAAAAACATTCAGTACTTC
TRBV5-1	.	.	TRBJ2-5	CASSSTTPQETQYF	TGCGCCAGCAGCTCTACTACCCCCCAAGAGACCCAGTACTTC
TRBV13	.	TRBD1	TRBJ2-5	CASSLGDRAGETQYF	TGTGCCAGCAGCTTAGGAGACAGGGCCGGGGAGACCCAGTACTTC
TRBV7-3	.	.	TRBJ2-5	CASSAAGGVETQYF	TGTGCCAGCAGCGCCGCAGGGGGGGTGGAGACCCAGTACTTC
TRBV5-1	.	.	TRBJ2-3	CASSGRTDTQYF	TGCGCCAGCAGCGGTCGCACAGATACGCAGTATTTT
TRBV10-2	.	TRBD1	TRBJ1-5	CASSEAGQGNQPQHF	TGCGCCAGCAGTGAGGCCGGACAGGGGAATCAGCCCCAGCATTTT
TRBV5-4	.	.	TRBJ2-1	CASSLARGFGNEQFF	TGTGCCAGCAGCTTGGCACGGGGGTTCGGCAATGAGCAGTTCTTC
TRBV6-1	.	.	TRBJ1-3	CASREGASGNTIYF	TGTGCCAGCAGGGAAGGGGCCAGTGGAAACACCATATATTTT
TRBV19	.	TRBD1	TRBJ2-6	CASSMDRGWAGANVLTF	TGTGCCAGTAGTATGGACAGGGGCTGGGCTGGGGCCAACGTCCTGACTTTC